The source of this T cell receptor beta chain is a study of T cells in Graves' hyperthyroidism and ophthalmopathy. The study, taken as a whole, reports: From stable hyperthyroidism, ophthalmopathy was set apart by a 13 V-J model.

Across 18 months, stable Graves' hyperthyroidism was marked by no progression to ophthalmopathy. Newly diagnosed hyperthyroidism, duration under 2 months, in patients aged 18 to 65. Fresh 10 ml peripheral blood yielded PBMCs. Researchers took RNA transcripts and amplified the TCR beta CDR3 regions from them. A set of HTBI primers served as the primers for a first-round RT-PCR of the TCR CDR3. TCRdb reprocessed the multiplex PCR reads with MiXCR, giving one entry per CDR3 protein. Among a few hundred thousand distinct CDR3 sequences listed, approximately 14% were seen once. The CDR3 length is 15 residues. Germline V gene data show CDR1 as WNHNN and CDR2 as SYGVQD (reference sequence). V shed 6 bases, J shed 9 bases, and the junction held 10 bases outside the gene matches. This clonotype was picked up a small number of times. Its antigen is undetermined.

The gene calls are TRBV10-1 and TRBJ2-7; 14 nucleotides match TRBD2. The source is a woman in her 30s with Graves' hyperthyroidism. The material sequenced was blood. As DNA, the CDR3 is TGCGCCAGCAGAGCCGGGACTAGCGGGAGTAGTCGGCAGTACTTC. Protein product: CASRAGTSGSSRQYF.